The TCR beta chain under discussion was sequenced for a study of control samples from healthy donors and cancer patients. This CDR3 spans 12 amino acids. Germline values: CDR1 LNHDA, CDR2 SQIVND (reference sequence). Trimming left V 3 bases short and J 5 bases short, with 2 bases between. TCRdb's table, derived via immunoSEQ multiplex PCR, lists solely in-frame clones and lacks some. The table lists tens of thousands of clones, over 80% of them singletons. The chain uses TRBV19 and TRBJ1-6, with D uncertain. This TCR was recovered from a man aged 25 to 40 in good health. Sequencing was carried out using blood. In DNA, the CDR3 is TGTGCCAGTAGTATGAATAATTCACCCCTCCACTTT. This translates into CASSMNNSPLHF.